This T cell receptor beta chain was sequenced for a study of CXCR3-negative and CXCR3-positive naive CD8 T cells. The CDR3 is 16 residues long. Per germline, CDR1 SEHNR and CDR2 FQNEAQ (reference sequence). Study-level findings and limits: No difference in surface CD5 was seen between naive subsets, and TCR strength was inferred from TRB CDR3 properties. TRB CDR3s were more hydrophobic in CXCR3-positive than in CXCR3-negative naive cells.

300,000 cells per CD8+ T cell subset were flow-sorted in triplicate. A CD45RO-CCR7+CD27+CD95- profile was what naive CD8+ T cells displayed. The libraries of TRB cDNA were prepared using 5' RACE with UMI labels. TCRdb re-called the 5' RACE reads; every CDR3 protein appears as one record, without DNA. Recorded for this sample: fewer than 6,500 distinct CDR3 sequences. Frequency places this clonotype as medium-sized. Its antigen remains unidentified. The origin of this receptor is a human donor in good health. Some clones in this sample may be carry-over from other donors' samples. V is TRBV7-9 and J is TRBJ2-6; TCRdb picks TRBD1, but there is no DNA to check that call. The sample consisted of naive CXCR3+ CD8+ T cells from blood. Regarding subset: CD45RO-CCR7+CD27+CD95- naive CD8+ T cells expressing CXCR3 (TNR3+). The CDR3 reads CASSAPGFSGANVLTF.